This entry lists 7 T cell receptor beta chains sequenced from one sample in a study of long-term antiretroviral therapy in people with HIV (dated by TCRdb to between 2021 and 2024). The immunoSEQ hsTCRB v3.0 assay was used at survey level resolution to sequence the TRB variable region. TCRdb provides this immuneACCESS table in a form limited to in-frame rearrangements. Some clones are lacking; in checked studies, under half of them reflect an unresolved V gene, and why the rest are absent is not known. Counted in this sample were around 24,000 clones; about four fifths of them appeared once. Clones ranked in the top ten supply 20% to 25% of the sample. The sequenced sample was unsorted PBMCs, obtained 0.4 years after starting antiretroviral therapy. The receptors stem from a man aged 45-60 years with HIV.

DNA for the CDR3: TGTGCCAGCTCACCGTCGACAGGCAGCTCCTACGAGCAGTACTTC. Its protein product is CASSPSTGSSYEQYF. The chain couples TRBV18 to TRBJ2-7; possibly TRBD1 for D (6 bases). The CDR3 length is 15 residues. Germline CDR1 is KGHSH and CDR2 is LQKENI. V dropped 3 bases and J dropped 0 bases, with 12 bases sitting between them.

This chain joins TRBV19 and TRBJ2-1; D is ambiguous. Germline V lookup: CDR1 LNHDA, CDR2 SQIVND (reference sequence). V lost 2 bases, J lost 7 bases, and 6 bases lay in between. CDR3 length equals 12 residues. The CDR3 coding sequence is TGTGCCAGTAGTATATACGGGAATGAGCAGTTCTTC. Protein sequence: CASSIYGNEQFF. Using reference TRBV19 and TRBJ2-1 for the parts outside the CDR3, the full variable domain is DGGITQSPKYLFRKEGQNVTLSCEQNLNHDAMYWYRQDPGQGLRLIYYSQIVNDFQKGDIAEGYSVSREKKESFPLTVTSAQKNPTAFYLCASSIYGNEQFFGPGTRLTVL.

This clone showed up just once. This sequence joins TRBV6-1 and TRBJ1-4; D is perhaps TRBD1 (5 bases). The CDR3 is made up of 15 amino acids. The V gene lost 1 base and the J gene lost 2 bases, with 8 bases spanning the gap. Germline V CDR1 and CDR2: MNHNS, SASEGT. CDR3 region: CASSEEGNTNEKLFF. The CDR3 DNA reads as TGTGCCAGCAGTGAAGAGGGGAATACTAATGAAAAACTGTTTTTT.

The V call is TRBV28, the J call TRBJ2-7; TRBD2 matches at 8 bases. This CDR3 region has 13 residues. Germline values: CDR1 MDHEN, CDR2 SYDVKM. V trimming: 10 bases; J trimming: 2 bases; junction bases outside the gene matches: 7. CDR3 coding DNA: TGTGCCACCCCCGGGGGGGGGCCCTACGAGCAGTACTTC. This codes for CATPGGGPYEQYF.

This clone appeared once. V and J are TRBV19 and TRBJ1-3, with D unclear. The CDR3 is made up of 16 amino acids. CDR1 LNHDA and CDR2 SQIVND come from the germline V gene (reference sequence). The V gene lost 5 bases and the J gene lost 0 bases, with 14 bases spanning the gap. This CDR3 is CASSLGPQTSGNTIYF. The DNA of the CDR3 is TGTGCCAGTAGTCTCGGCCCTCAAACCTCTGGAAACACCATATATTTT.

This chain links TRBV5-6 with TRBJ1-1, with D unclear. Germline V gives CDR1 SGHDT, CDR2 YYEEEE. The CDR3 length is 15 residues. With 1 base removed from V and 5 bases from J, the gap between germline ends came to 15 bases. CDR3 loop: CASSLWREVATEAFF. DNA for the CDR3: TGTGCCAGCAGCTTGTGGCGGGAAGTAGCTACTGAAGCTTTCTTT.

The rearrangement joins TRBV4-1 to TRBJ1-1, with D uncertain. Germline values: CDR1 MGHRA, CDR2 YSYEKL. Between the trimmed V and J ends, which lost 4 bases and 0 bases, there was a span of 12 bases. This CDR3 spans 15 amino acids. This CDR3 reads CASSPISGMNTEAFF. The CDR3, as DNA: TGCGCCAGCAGCCCGATAAGCGGCATGAACACTGAAGCTTTCTTT.